The 26 T cell receptor beta chains reported below all come from one sample, sequenced in a study of shared clonotypes between healthy human individuals. Sequenced by immunoSEQ multiplex PCR; TCRdb stores in-frame clones only, minus some. The table has about 710,000 clones, roughly 72% seen once; the top ten hold roughly 1.8%. Material for sequencing was memory CD4+ T cells sorted from blood. Subset here: CD45RA-negative fraction. All receptors come from a woman in her twenties or thirties in good health.

This clone was observed at least ten times. The chain joins TRBV18 to TRBJ2-4; TRBD1 matches 7 bases. The V gene end was trimmed by 4 bases and the J gene end by 15 bases; junction bases not matched to a gene: 6. Germline CDR1 reads KGHSH; CDR2 reads LQKENI. This CDR3 contains 11 residues. CDR3 DNA sequence: TGTGCCAGCTCACAACGACAGGGTCTGTACTTC. Protein: CASSQRQGLYF.

This sequence joins TRBV28 and TRBJ2-7; D perhaps matches TRBD2 (6 bases). The V gene lost 6 bases and the J gene lost 1 base, with 16 bases spanning the gap. This CDR3 has 15 amino acids. CDR1 MDHEN and CDR2 SYDVKM come from the germline V gene. The CDR3 DNA sequence: TGTGCCAGCAGCGGCACCGGGAGACCATCCTACGAGCAGTACTTC. It codes for CASSGTGRPSYEQYF.

This clone has more than one count but fewer than ten. The V and J genes are TRBV30 and TRBJ2-6; D is possibly TRBD2 (5 bases). Germline CDR1 reads GTSNPN; CDR2 reads SVGIG (reference sequence). The CDR3 has 14 amino acids. Trimming shortened V by 7 bases and J by 4 bases, and 14 bases separated the two germline ends. The CDR3 DNA reads as TGTGCCTACCAGGAGTCGGGAGGGGCCAACGTCCTGACTTTC. It yields the protein CAYQESGGANVLTF.

The J gene is TRBJ2-5, the V gene TRBV2; either TRBD1 or TRBD2 may supply D (5 bases each). Germline V CDR1 and CDR2: SNHLY, FYNNEI. Trimming took off 8 bases at V and 4 bases at J, with 11 bases between the two ends. The CDR3 totals 12 residues. Written as DNA, the CDR3 is TGTGCCAGCTGGGGCGAGGGAGAGACCCAGTACTTC. It yields the protein CASWGEGETQYF.

The rearrangement joins TRBV7-6 to TRBJ2-1; TRBD2 agrees at 9 bases. Germline values: CDR1 SGHVS, CDR2 FNYEAQ. J was trimmed by 7 bases and V by 3 bases; bases with no gene match: 10. The CDR3 loop spans 16 amino acids. The DNA for the CDR3 is TGTGCCAGCAGCTTTAGGCTAGCGGGGACGAGGAATGAGCAGTTCTTC. It yields the protein CASSFRLAGTRNEQFF.

This rearrangement joins TRBV4-1 to TRBJ1-2, with TRBD1 identical over 8 bases. This CDR3 contains 15 residues. With 0 bases clipped from V and 7 bases from J, the junction kept 7 bases outside the gene matches. The germline V gene has CDR1 MGHRA and CDR2 YSYEKL. CDR3 nucleotides: TGCGCCAGCAGCCAAGATGGGGGGACAGGAGTTGGCTACACCTTC. Translation: CASSQDGGTGVGYTF.

The chain recombines TRBV2 with TRBJ2-1; 9 nucleotides line up with TRBD2. Trimming cost V 8 bases and J 3 bases; bases outside gene matches: 5. The CDR3 extends over 14 amino acids. The germline CDR1 and CDR2 sequences are SNHLY and FYNNEI. DNA for the CDR3: TGTGCCAGCTCCGGGACTAGCCTCTACAATGAGCAGTTCTTC. Its protein product is CASSGTSLYNEQFF.

The chain has TRBV10-3 and TRBJ1-4; 8 bases map to TRBD1. The CDR3 has 15 residues. The trim removed 5 bases at V and 7 bases at J, leaving 9 bases unmatched. CDR1 ENHRY and CDR2 SYGVKD come from the germline V gene. The chain's CDR3 is CAISPSGGSLEKLFF. The CDR3 coding sequence is TGTGCCATCAGTCCCTCAGGGGGCAGTCTTGAAAAACTGTTTTTT.

The table lists this clone with a count of one. V usage is TRBV21-1 and J usage is TRBJ2-7; TRBD1, the D gene given by the table, was not confirmed from the DNA. TRBV21-1 is an annotated pseudogene. CDR3 size: 14 residues. The CDR3 loop reads CASSTRGQVYEQYF. The CDR3, as DNA: TGTGCCAGCAGCACGCGCGGACAGGTCTACGAGCAGTACTTC.

The chain couples TRBV5-1 to TRBJ2-2; D is perhaps TRBD1 (5 bases). This CDR3 spans 16 amino acids. Trimming took off 7 bases at V and 1 base at J, with 17 bases between the two ends. From germline, CDR1 is SGHRS and CDR2 YFSETQ. The CDR3 nucleotides read TGCGCCAGCCGCGCCGACTCACAGGTGAACACCGGGGAGCTGTTTTTT. It encodes CASRADSQVNTGELFF.

In its sample, this clone was seen once. V is TRBV27 and J is TRBJ2-4; the D gene could be TRBD1 or TRBD2 (5 bases each). V was pared by 5 bases and J by 1 base, with 18 bases between. This CDR3 is built from 17 residues. Germline values: CDR1 MNHEY, CDR2 SMNVEV (reference sequence). The CDR3 spells CASSTTWDGRAKNIQYF. In DNA form, the CDR3 reads TGTGCCAGCAGTACCACTTGGGACGGCAGGGCCAAAAACATTCAGTACTTC.

The J gene is TRBJ2-5, the V gene TRBV11-2; D uncertain. Trimming stripped 5 bases from V and 2 bases from J, with 15 bases between. The CDR3 is 15 amino acids. CDR1 is SGHAT and CDR2 is FQNNGV in the germline V gene. The DNA for the CDR3 is TGTGCCAGCAGCAAATTTTGGCCGCCACAAGAGACCCAGTACTTC. Translating gives CASSKFWPPQETQYF.

Regarding this clone: Other DNA sequences in the sample encode the same CDR3. V and J are TRBV28 and TRBJ1-3; 8 nucleotides line up with TRBD1. Germline trimming cut 5 bases from V and 0 bases from J; bases unmatched to any gene: 9. The CDR3 runs 17 residues. Germline V CDR1 and CDR2: MDHEN, SYDVKM. The CDR3 region is CASSPGTGGLSGNTIYF. CDR3 bases: TGTGCCAGCAGTCCCGGTACAGGGGGGCTCTCTGGAAACACCATATATTTT.

As to this clone: The sample has other DNA sequences that encode this CDR3 too. This chain uses TRBV6-5 with TRBJ1-5, with 8 bases that match TRBD1. CDR3 length equals 14 residues. Per the germline V gene, CDR1 is MNHEY and CDR2 is SVGAGI. V lost 5 bases and J lost 3; bases outside the gene matches: 3. The CDR3 nucleotides read TGTGCCAGCAGTAGGACAGGGCTCAATCAGCCCCAGCATTTT. The encoded protein is CASSRTGLNQPQHF.

V is TRBV5-4 and J is TRBJ1-1; D is possibly TRBD1 (6 bases). The CDR3 totals 14 residues. Germline CDR1 and CDR2: SGHNT and YYREEE (reference sequence). The germline V and J ends were trimmed by 1 base and 1 base, with 8 bases remaining between them. This CDR3 is CASSLTGRNTEAFF. CDR3 nucleotides: TGTGCCAGCAGCTTGACAGGGAGGAACACTGAAGCTTTCTTT.

CDR3 in amino acids: CASSLGLATYNEQFF. In DNA form, the CDR3 reads TGTGCCAGCAGCTTAGGGCTAGCGACCTACAATGAGCAGTTCTTC. The chain couples TRBV11-1 to TRBJ2-1, with a tentative D call TRBD2 (6 bases). V was shortened by 1 base and J by 2 bases, with 9 bases between the two germline ends. The CDR3 is 15 amino acids. Germline V gene lookup returns CDR1 SGHAT and CDR2 FQDESV (reference sequence).

The rearrangement links TRBV18 to TRBJ1-5; 8 nucleotides line up with TRBD1. The CDR3 is made up of 18 amino acids. V was clipped by 1 base and J by 2 bases; unmatched bases: 10. CDR1 is KGHSH and CDR2 is LQKENI in the germline V gene. The CDR3 DNA reads TGTGCCAGCTCACCACGGCCAGGGGGCGACGGGGGCAATCAGCCCCAGCATTTT. It encodes CASSPRPGGDGGNQPQHF.

Worth noting for this clone: Other DNA sequences in the sample encode the same CDR3. The chain uses TRBV5-1 and TRBJ1-3; weak D call: TRBD1 (5 bases). Trimming took off 4 bases at V and 4 bases at J, with 12 bases between the two ends. Germline CDR1 is SGHRS and CDR2 is YFSETQ. The CDR3 sequence is 14 residues long. The CDR3 region is CASSLGTVGNTIYF. In DNA, the CDR3 is TGCGCCAGCAGCCTAGGGACTGTCGGAAACACCATATATTTT.

The gene calls are TRBV9 and TRBJ1-4; 10 nucleotides align to TRBD1. V was pared by 2 bases and J by 7 bases, with 5 bases of the junction left unmatched. The CDR3 has 15 residues. Germline V gene sequence: CDR1 SGDLS, CDR2 YYNGEE. The CDR3 loop is CASSVDRGFAEKLFF. Written as DNA, the CDR3 is TGTGCCAGCAGCGTGGACAGGGGGTTTGCTGAAAAACTGTTTTTT.

The V call is TRBV9, the J call TRBJ1-4, with D unclear. V lost 4 bases and J 10 bases, leaving 17 bases between the germline ends. CDR1 is SGDLS, CDR2 YYNGEE, per germline. The CDR3 is 14 amino acids. CDR3 region: CASSPHLVPGKLFF. The DNA of the CDR3 is TGTGCCAGCAGCCCCCATCTTGTACCGGGAAAACTGTTTTTT. Supplemented by reference TRBV9 and TRBJ1-4, the full variable domain reads DSGVTQTPKHLITATGQRVTLRCSPRSGDLSVYWYQQSLDQGLQFLIQYYNGEERAKGNILERFSAQQFPDLHSELNLSSLELGDSALYFCASSPHLVPGKLFFGSGTQLSVL.

This clone turned up a few times. The sample contains more than one DNA sequence encoding this CDR3. V gene TRBV5-1 combines with J gene TRBJ1-4; D unresolved. Trimming stripped 1 base from V and 0 bases from J, with 4 bases between. The CDR3 is made up of 14 amino acids. Germline values: CDR1 SGHRS, CDR2 YFSETQ. The CDR3 DNA follows: TGCGCCAGCAGCTTGCTGGCAACTAATGAAAAACTGTTTTTT. It codes for CASSLLATNEKLFF. The variable domain in full, completed from reference TRBV5-1 and TRBJ1-4, reads KAGVTQTPRYLIKTRGQQVTLSCSPISGHRSVSWYQQTPGQGLQFLFEYFSETQRNKGNFPGRFSGRQFSNSRSEMNVSTLELGDSALYLCASSLLATNEKLFFGSGTQLSVL.

This clone was observed a single time. This chain connects TRBV10-3 to TRBJ2-7; D remains ambiguous. CDR1 is ENHRY and CDR2 is SYGVKD in the germline V gene. V was clipped by 3 bases and J by 3 bases, with 12 bases between them. The CDR3 totals 14 residues. CDR3 sequence (DNA): TGTGCCATCAGTGACTCGAGAAACCGCTACGAGCAGTACTTC. Its translation: CAISDSRNRYEQYF.

This clone has a handful of counts. The V gene is TRBV14, the J gene TRBJ2-3, with TRBD2 identical over 9 bases. From germline, CDR1 is SGHDN and CDR2 FVKESK. V dropped 1 base and J dropped 7; count of bases not matched to a gene: 9. This CDR3 is built from 16 residues. The CDR3 is CASSQVAGGPVYTQYF. The DNA of the CDR3 is TGTGCCAGCAGCCAAGTGGCGGGAGGGCCGGTGTATACGCAGTATTTT.

In this sample, this clone turned up a few times. The genes are TRBV2 and TRBJ2-1, with 12 bases identical to TRBD2. V gave up 3 bases and J gave up 8 bases; unmatched junction bases: 2. This CDR3 is built from 14 residues. Germline CDR1 reads SNHLY; CDR2 reads FYNNEI. The DNA for the CDR3 is TGTGCCAGCAGTGAGACTAGCGGGAGCTATGAGCAGTTCTTC. It yields the protein CASSETSGSYEQFF.

The chain recombines TRBV28 with TRBJ2-3; TRBD2 might be the D (6 bases). The germline V gene encodes CDR1 MDHEN and CDR2 SYDVKM. The CDR3 length is 14 residues. Trimming removed 7 bases from V and 0 bases from J, with 11 bases in between. For the CDR3, the DNA is TGTGCCAGCAATGGGCGGGGTAGCACAGATACGCAGTATTTT. Residues: CASNGRGSTDTQYF.

The rearrangement links TRBV7-2 to TRBJ1-1; D gene uncertain. This CDR3 has 14 residues. Germline CDR1 and CDR2: SGHTA and FQGNSA. Trimming removed 1 base at V and 5 bases at J, with 11 bases between. The chain's CDR3 is CASSLDEGMTEAFF. The CDR3 nucleotides are TGTGCCAGCAGCTTAGACGAGGGTATGACTGAAGCTTTCTTT.